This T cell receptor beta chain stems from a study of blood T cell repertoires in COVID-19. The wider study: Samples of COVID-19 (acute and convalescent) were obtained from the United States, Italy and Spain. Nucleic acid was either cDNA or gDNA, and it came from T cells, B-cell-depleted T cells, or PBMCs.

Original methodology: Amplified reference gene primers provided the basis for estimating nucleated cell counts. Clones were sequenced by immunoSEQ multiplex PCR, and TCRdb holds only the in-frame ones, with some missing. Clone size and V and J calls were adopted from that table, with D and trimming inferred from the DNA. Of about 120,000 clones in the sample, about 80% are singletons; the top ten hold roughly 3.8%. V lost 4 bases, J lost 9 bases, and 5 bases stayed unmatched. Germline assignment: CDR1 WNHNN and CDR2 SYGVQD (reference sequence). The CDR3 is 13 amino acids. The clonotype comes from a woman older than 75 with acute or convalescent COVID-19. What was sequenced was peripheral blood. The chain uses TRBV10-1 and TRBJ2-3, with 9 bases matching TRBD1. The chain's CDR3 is CASSALGQGTQYF. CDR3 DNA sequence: TGCGCCAGCAGTGCCTTGGGACAGGGAACGCAGTATTTT.